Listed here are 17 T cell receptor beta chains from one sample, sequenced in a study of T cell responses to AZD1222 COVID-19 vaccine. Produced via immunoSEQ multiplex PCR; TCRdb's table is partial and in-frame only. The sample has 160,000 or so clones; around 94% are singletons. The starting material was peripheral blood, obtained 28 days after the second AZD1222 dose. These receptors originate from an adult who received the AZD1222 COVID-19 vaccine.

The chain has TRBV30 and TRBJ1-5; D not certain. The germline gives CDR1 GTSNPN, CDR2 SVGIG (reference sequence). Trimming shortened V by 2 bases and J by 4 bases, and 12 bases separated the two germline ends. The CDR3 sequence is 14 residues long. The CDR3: CAWSPLGKNQPQHF. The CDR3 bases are TGTGCCTGGAGTCCCCTGGGGAAGAATCAGCCCCAGCATTTT. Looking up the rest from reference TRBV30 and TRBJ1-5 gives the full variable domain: SQTIHQWPATLVQPVGSPLSLECTVEGTSNPNLYWYRQAAGRGLQLLFYSVGIGQISSEVPQNLSASRPQDRQFILSSKKLLLSDSGFYLCAWSPLGKNQPQHFGDGTRLSIL.

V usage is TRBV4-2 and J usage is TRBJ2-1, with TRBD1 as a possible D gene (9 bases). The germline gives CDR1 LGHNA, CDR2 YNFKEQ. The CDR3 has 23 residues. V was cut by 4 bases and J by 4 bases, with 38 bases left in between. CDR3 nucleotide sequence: TGTGCCAGCAGCCGTTCCCCGGGACAGGGTTCATTACTCGGGACTAGGGCGTACAATGAGCAGTTCTTC. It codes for CASSRSPGQGSLLGTRAYNEQFF.

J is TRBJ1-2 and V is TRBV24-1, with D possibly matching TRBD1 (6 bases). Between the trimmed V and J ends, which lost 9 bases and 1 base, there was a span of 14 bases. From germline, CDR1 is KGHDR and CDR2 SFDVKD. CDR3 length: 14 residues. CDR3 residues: CATENSGDNYGYTF. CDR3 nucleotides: TGTGCCACCGAAAATTCAGGGGATAACTATGGCTACACCTTC.

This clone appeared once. The CDR3 sequence: CASSFRVAGANVLTF. The CDR3 DNA sequence: TGTGCCAGCAGCTTTAGGGTCGCCGGGGCCAACGTCCTGACTTTC. The chain couples TRBV7-2 to TRBJ2-6; unclear D gene. This CDR3 region has 15 residues. V lost 3 bases to trimming and J lost 4 bases, with 10 bases between them. Germline assignment: CDR1 SGHTA and CDR2 FQGNSA.

CDR3 nucleotide sequence: TGCAGCGTTGCGACAGGGTACATGAACACTGAAGCTTTCTTT. Its translation is CSVATGYMNTEAFF. This chain joins TRBV29-1 and TRBJ1-1; 7 bases are shared with TRBD1. The J segment lost 0 bases and the V segment lost 4 bases, leaving 5 bases of the junction unmatched. CDR1 SQVTM and CDR2 ANQGSEA come from the germline V gene. This CDR3 is 14 amino acids long.

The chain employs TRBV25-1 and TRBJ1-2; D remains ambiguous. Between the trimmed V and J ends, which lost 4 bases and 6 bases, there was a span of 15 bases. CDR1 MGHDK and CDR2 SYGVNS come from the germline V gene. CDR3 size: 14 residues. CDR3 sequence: CASSALGRRDGYTF. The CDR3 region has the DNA TGTGCCAGCAGTGCCCTCGGCAGGCGCGATGGCTACACCTTC.

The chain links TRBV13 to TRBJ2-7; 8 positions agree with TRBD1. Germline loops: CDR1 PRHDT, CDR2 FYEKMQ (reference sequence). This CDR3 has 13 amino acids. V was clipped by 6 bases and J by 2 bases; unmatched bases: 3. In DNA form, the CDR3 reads TGTGCCAGCAGGCGACAGGGGACCTACGAGCAGTACTTC. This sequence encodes CASRRQGTYEQYF.

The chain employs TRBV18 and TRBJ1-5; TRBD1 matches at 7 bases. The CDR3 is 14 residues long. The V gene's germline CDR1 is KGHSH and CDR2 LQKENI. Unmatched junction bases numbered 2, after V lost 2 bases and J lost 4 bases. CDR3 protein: CASSPEDRNQPQHF. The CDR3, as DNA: TGTGCCAGCTCACCAGAGGACAGGAATCAGCCCCAGCATTTT.

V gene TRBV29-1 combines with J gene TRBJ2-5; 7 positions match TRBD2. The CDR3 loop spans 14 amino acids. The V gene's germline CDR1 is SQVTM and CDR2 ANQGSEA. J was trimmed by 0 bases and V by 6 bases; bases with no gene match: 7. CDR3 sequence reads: CSVPSGWYQETQYF. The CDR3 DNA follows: TGCAGCGTCCCTAGCGGATGGTACCAAGAGACCCAGTACTTC.

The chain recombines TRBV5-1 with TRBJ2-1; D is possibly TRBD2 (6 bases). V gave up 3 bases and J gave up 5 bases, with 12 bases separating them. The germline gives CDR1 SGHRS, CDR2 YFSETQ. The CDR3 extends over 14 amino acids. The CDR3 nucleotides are TGCGCCAGCAGCTGGGGGGACCAAAACAATGAGCAGTTCTTC. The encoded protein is CASSWGDQNNEQFF.

The CDR3 here is CATSDSSREQYF. CDR3 DNA: TGTGCCACCAGTGATTCAAGTCGGGAGCAGTACTTC. The gene calls are TRBV24-1 and TRBJ2-7; D remains ambiguous. Germline CDR1 KGHDR, CDR2 SFDVKD. This CDR3 spans 12 amino acids. Trimming shortened V by 2 bases and J by 7 bases, and 8 bases separated the two germline ends.

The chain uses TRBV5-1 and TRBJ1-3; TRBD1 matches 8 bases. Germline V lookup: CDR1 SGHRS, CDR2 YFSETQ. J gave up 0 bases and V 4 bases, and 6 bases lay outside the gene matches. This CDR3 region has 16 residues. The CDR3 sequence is CASSTDRASSGNTIYF. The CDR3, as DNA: TGCGCCAGCAGCACGGACAGGGCAAGCTCTGGAAACACCATATATTTT.

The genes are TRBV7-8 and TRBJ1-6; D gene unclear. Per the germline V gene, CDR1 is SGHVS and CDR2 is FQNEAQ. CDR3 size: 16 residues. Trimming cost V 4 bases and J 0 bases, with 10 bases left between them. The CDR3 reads CASSSPSPSYNSPLHF. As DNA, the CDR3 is TGTGCCAGCAGCTCCCCCTCCCCCTCCTATAATTCACCCCTCCACTTT.

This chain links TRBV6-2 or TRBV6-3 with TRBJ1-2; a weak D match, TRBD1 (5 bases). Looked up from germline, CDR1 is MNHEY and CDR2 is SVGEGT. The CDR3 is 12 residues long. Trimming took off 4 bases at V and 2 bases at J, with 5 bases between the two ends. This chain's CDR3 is CASSSGNYGYTF. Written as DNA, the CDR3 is TGTGCCAGCAGTTCAGGGAACTATGGCTACACCTTC.

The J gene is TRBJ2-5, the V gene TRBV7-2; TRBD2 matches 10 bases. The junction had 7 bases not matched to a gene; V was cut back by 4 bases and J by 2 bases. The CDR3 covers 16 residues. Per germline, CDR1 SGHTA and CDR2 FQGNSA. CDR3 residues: CASSSFSGRLQETQYF. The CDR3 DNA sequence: TGTGCCAGCAGCTCGTTTAGCGGGAGGTTACAAGAGACCCAGTACTTC.

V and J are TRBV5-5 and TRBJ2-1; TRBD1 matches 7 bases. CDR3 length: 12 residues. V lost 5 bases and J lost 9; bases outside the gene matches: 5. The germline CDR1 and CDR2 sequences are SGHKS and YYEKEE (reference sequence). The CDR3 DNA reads TGTGCCAGCAGAGGACAGGTGAGTGAGCAGTTCTTC. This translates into CASRGQVSEQFF.

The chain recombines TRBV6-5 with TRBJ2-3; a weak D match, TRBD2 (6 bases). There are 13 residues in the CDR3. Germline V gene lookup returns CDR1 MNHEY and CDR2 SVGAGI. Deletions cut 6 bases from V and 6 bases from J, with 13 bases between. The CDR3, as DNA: TGTGCCAGCAGAACCGGGACTCCGGATACGCAGTATTTT. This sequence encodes CASRTGTPDTQYF.